This paragraph reports one T cell receptor beta chain. This clone was seen a handful of times. Its antigen remains undetermined. No qualities accompany the bases; no much larger clone lies one base away. Genomic DNA was isolated from the sorted cells so that the TCRbeta CDR3 region could be sequenced. The immunoSEQ Assay was used to sequence the TCRbeta CDR3 regions. Not all clones reach the TCRdb copy of this immuneACCESS table, which keeps in-frame sequences only. Checked studies attribute under half of the gap to unresolved V genes and leave the rest unexplained. This sample lists roughly 50,000 clones; around four fifths were detected once. About 3.9% of the sample is in the top ten clones. The trial excluded patients who had a history of autoimmune disease or were on systemic immunosuppression. Peripheral blood for TCR sequencing was drawn from every dose cohort at baseline, at cycle 4 day 1 and at cycle 7 day 1. The samples were taken from a phase I, first-in-human, multicenter, open-label dose-escalation trial of ivuxolimab. The trial enrolled adults with locally advanced or metastatic head and neck squamous cell, hepatocellular, melanoma or renal cell carcinoma. Before TCR sequencing, CD4+ T cells and CD8+ T cells from peripheral blood were sorted into separate populations.

In the germline V gene, CDR1 corresponds to SGHTA and CDR2 to FQGNSA. V trim: 4 bases; J trim: 3 bases; unmatched bases: 5. From the cysteine up to the phenylalanine, the CDR3 has a length of 15 residues. Solely the CDR3 DNA is kept, with 45 bases framed from the first base. The sample is drawn from a study of OX40 agonist ivuxolimab in advanced cancers. The study in broad terms: Ivuxolimab was an agonistic, fully human IgG2 monoclonal antibody directed against OX40 (CD134), a costimulatory receptor. Partial responses occurred in three dose-escalation patients: two with cutaneous melanoma and one with hepatocellular carcinoma. Peripheral TCRbeta sequencing was intended to test whether TCR sequence diversity was altered and clonal T-cell expansion was caused by ivuxolimab. Intravenous ivuxolimab was administered to patients every 2 weeks at six dose levels: 0.01, 0.1, 0.3, 1.5, 3 and 10 mg/kg. Patients were allowed to have had prior anti-PD-1, anti-PD-L1 or anti-CTLA-4 therapy, and 30% to 40% of the dose-escalation patients had previously received checkpoint inhibitors. The paper covers the monotherapy dose-escalation part of the phase I ivuxolimab trial, which included N ≈ 52 patients. In the dose-escalation cohort, around 80% of patients were male, and the mean age was roughly 60 years with a range of 23 to 79. Among the 52 dose-escalation patients, about 19 had hepatocellular carcinoma, some 15 melanoma, 9 renal cell carcinoma and 9 head and neck cancer.

The investigation overall reported the following: At doses from 0.1 to 3.0 mg/kg, clonal expansion was seen in both CD4+ and CD8+ blood T cells between baseline and week 6. Antigen specificity was not determined for the clonally expanded peripheral T cells. In the 0.1-3.0 mg/kg groups, partial responders had among the lowest normalized peripheral clonal expansion, particularly in CD8+ T cells. Low levels of normalized T-cell clonal expansion were also shown by some nonresponding patients. On average, CD8+ T cells showed more expanded clones than CD4+ T cells after ivuxolimab.

The sample in question was CD4+ or CD8+ T cells sorted from blood, obtained in a trial of the OX40 agonist ivuxolimab. The sequence was collected from an adult with an advanced solid tumor such as melanoma, head and neck, liver or kidney cancer. In this chain, TRBV7-2 is recombined with TRBJ1-5, with TRBD1 identical over 8 junction bases. The DNA sequence reads TGTGCCAGCAGCTCCTGGACAGGGATCAATCAGCCCCAGCATTTT. This gives the protein CASSSWTGINQPQHF.